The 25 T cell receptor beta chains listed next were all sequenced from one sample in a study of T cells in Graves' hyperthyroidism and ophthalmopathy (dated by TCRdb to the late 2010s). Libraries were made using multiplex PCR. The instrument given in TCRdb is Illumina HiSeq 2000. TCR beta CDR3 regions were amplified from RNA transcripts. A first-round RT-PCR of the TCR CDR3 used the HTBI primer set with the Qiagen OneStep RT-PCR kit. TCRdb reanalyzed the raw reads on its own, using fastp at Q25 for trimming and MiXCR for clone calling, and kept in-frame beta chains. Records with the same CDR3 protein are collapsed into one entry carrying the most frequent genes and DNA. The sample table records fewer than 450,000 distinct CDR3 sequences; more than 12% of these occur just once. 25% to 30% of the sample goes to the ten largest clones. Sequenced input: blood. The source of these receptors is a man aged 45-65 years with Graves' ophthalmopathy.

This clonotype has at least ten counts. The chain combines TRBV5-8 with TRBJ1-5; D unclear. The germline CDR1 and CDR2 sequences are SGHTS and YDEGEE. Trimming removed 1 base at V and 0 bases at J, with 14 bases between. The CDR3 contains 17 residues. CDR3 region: CASSLYVGVSSNQPQHF. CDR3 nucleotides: TGTGCCAGCAGCTTGTATGTCGGAGTTAGTAGCAATCAGCCCCAGCATTTT.

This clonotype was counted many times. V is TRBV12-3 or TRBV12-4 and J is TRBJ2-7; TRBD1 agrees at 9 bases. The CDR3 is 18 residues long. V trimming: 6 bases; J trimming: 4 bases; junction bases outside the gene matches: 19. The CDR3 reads CASSPRIGEQGAGYEQYF. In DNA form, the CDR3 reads TGTGCCAGCAGCCCCCGTATTGGAGAACAGGGGGCTGGTTACGAGCAGTACTTC.

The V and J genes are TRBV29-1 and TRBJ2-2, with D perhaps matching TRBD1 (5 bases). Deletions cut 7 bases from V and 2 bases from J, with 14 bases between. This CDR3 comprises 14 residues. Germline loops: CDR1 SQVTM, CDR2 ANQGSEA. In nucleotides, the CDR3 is TGCAGCGCCAGCTCAGGGAAAAACACCGGGGAGCTGTTTTTT. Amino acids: CSASSGKNTGELFF.

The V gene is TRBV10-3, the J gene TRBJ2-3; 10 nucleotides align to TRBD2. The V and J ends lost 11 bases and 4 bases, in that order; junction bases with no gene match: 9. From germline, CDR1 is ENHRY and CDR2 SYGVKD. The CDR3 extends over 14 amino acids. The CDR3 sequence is CAALAGDGADTQYF. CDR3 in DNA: TGTGCCGCCCTAGCGGGAGACGGGGCAGATACGCAGTATTTT.

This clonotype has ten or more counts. CDR3 sequence (DNA): TGCAGTGCTACCCGGGCGGGAGAGGCAGAGACCCAGTACTTC. As protein: CSATRAGEAETQYF. This chain connects TRBV20-1 to TRBJ2-5; 7 bases match TRBD2. This CDR3 contains 14 residues. Germline assignment: CDR1 DFQATT and CDR2 SNEGSKA (reference sequence). J lost 4 bases, V lost 4 bases, and 9 bases had no gene match.

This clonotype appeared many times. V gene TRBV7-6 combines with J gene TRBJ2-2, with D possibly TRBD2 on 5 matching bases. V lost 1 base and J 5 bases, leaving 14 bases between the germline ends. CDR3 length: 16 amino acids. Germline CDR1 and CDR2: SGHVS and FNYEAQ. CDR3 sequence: CASSLGATGSTGELFF. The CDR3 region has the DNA TGTGCCAGCAGCTTAGGTGCGACGGGATCAACCGGGGAGCTGTTTTTT.

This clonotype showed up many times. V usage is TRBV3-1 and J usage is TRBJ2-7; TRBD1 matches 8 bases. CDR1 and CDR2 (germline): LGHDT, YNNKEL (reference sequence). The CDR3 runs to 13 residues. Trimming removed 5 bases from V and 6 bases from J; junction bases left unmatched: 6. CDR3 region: CASSDQTGAEQYF. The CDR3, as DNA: TGTGCCAGCAGCGATCAGACAGGGGCCGAGCAGTACTTC.

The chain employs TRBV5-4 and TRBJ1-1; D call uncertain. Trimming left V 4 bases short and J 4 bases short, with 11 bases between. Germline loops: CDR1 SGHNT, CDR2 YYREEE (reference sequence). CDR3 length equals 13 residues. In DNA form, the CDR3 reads TGTGCCAGCAGCCCGGTCCTCGGCACTGAAGCTTTCTTT. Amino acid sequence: CASSPVLGTEAFF.

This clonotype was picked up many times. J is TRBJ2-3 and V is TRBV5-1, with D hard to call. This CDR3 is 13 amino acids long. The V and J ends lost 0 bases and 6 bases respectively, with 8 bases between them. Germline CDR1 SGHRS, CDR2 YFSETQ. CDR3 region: CASSLARVDTQYF. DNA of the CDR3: TGCGCCAGCAGCTTGGCCCGGGTCGATACGCAGTATTTT.

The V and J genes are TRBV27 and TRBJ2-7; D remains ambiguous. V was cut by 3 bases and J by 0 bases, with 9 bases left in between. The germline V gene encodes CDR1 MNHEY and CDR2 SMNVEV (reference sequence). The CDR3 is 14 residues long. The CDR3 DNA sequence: TGTGCCAGCAGTTTCGCTGCTATCTCCTACGAGCAGTACTTC. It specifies CASSFAAISYEQYF.

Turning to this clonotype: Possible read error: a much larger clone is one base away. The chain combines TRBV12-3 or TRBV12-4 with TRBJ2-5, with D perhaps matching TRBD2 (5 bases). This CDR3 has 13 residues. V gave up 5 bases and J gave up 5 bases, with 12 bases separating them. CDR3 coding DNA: TGTGCCAGCAGTCCCCTAGCCTACGAGACCCAGTACTTC. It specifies CASSPLAYETQYF.

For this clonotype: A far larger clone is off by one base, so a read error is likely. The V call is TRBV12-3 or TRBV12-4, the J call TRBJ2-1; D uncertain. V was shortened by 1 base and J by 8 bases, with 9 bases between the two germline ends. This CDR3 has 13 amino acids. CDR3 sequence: CASSLGGYDEQFF. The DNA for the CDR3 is TGTGCCAGCAGTTTAGGTGGTTACGATGAGCAGTTCTTC.

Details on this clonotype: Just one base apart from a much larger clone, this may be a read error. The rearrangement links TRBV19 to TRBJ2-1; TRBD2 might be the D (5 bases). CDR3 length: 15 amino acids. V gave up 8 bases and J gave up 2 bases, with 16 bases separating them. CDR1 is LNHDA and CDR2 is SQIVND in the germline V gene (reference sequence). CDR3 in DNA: TGTGCCAGTGCGAGGGCGATAACACCCTACAATGAGCAGTTCTTC. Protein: CASARAITPYNEQFF.

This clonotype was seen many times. In nucleotides, the CDR3 is TGCGCCAGCAGGGCCCCTGAGAAATACAATGAGCAGTTCTTC. It yields the protein CASRAPEKYNEQFF. This rearrangement joins TRBV5-1 to TRBJ2-1, with D hard to call. Trimming cost V 5 bases and J 4 bases, with 13 bases left between them. CDR3 length: 14 amino acids. Germline CDR1 reads SGHRS; CDR2 reads YFSETQ. The variable domain in full, with the rest retrieved from reference TRBV5-1 and TRBJ2-1, is KAGVTQTPRYLIKTRGQQVTLSCSPISGHRSVSWYQQTPGQGLQFLFEYFSETQRNKGNFPGRFSGRQFSNSRSEMNVSTLELGDSALYLCASRAPEKYNEQFFGPGTRLTVL.

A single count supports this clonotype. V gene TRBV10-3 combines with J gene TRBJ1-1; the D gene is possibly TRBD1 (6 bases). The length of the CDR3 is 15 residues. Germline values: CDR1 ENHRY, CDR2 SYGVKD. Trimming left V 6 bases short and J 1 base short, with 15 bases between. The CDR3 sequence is CAIRFPEGENTEAFF. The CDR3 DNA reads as TGTGCCATCAGATTTCCAGAGGGGGAGAACACTGAAGCTTTCTTT.

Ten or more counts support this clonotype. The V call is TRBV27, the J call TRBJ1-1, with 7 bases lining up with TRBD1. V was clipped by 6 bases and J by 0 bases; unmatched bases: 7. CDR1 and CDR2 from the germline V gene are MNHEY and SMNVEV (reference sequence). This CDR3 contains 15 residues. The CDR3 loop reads CASRLSGTVNTEAFF. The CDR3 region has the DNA TGTGCCAGCAGGCTCTCCGGGACAGTGAACACTGAAGCTTTCTTT.

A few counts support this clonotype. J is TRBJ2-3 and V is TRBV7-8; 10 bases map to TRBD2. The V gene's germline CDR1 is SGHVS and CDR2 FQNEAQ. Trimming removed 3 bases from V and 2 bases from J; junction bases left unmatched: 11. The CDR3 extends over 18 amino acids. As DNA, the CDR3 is TGTGCCAGCAGCTTGGCCCCGGGTCTAGCGGGAGCCACAGATACGCAGTATTTT. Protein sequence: CASSLAPGLAGATDTQYF.

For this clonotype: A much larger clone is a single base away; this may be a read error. The CDR3 DNA reads as TGTGTCAGCAGTTTCTCTGGCCGCGGCACCGGGGAGCTGTTTTTT. Protein: CVSSFSGRGTGELFF. The rearrangement uses TRBV12-3 or TRBV12-4 and TRBJ2-2, with unresolved D. The CDR3 has 15 residues.

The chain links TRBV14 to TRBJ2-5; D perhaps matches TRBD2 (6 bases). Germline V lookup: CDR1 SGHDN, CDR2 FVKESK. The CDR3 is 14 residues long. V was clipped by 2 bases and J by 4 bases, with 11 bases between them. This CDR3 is CASSQLSGAETQYF. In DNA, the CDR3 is TGTGCCAGCAGCCAACTATCGGGAGCAGAGACCCAGTACTTC. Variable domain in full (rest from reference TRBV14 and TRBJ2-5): EAGVTQFPSHSVIEKGQTVTLRCDPISGHDNLYWYRRVMGKEIKFLLHFVKESKQDESGMPNNRFLAERTGGTYSTLKVQPAELEDSGVYFCASSQLSGAETQYFGPGTRLLVL.

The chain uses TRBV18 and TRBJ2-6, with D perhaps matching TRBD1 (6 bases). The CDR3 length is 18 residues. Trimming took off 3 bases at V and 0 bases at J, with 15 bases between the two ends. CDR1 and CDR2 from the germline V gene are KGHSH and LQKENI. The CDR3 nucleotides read TGTGCCAGCTCACCGCAACTCGGACAGAACTCTGGGGCCAACGTCCTGACTTTC. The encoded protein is CASSPQLGQNSGANVLTF.

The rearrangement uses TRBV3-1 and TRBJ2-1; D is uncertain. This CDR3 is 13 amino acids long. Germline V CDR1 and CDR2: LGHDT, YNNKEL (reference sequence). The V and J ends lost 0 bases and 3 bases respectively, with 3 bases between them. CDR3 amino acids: CASSQDYYNEQFF. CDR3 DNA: TGTGCCAGCAGCCAAGACTACTACAATGAGCAGTTCTTC.

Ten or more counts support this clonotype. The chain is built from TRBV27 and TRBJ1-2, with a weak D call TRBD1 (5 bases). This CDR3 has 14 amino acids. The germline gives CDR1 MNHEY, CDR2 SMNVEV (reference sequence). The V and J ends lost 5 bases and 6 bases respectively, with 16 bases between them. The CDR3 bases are TGTGCCAGCAGTCCCTCGGGGGGGGTTGATGGCTACACCTTC. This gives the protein CASSPSGGVDGYTF.

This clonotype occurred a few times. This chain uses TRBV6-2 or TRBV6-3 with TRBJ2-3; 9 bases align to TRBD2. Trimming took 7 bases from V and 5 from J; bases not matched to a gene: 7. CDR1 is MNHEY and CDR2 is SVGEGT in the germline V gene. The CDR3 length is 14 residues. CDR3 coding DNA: TGTGCCAGCACCGAGCGTAGCGGGAGAGATACGCAGTATTTT. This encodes CASTERSGRDTQYF.

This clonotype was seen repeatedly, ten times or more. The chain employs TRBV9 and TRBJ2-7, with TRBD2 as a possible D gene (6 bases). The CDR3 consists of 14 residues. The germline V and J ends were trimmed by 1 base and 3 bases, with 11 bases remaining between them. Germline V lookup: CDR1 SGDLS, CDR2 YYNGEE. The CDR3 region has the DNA TGTGCCAGCAGCGTATCTGGCGGGATCTACGAGCAGTACTTC. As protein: CASSVSGGIYEQYF. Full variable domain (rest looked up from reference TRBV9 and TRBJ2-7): DSGVTQTPKHLITATGQRVTLRCSPRSGDLSVYWYQQSLDQGLQFLIQYYNGEERAKGNILERFSAQQFPDLHSELNLSSLELGDSALYFCASSVSGGIYEQYFGPGTRLTVT.

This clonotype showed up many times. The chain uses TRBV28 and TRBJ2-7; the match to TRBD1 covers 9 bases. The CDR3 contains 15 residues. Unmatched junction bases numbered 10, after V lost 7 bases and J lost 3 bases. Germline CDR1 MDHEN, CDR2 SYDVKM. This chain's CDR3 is CASNITGTGRYEQYF. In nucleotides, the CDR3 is TGTGCCAGCAACATAACCGGGACAGGGCGCTACGAGCAGTACTTC. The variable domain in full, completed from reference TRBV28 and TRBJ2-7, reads DVKVTQSSRYLVKRTGEKVFLECVQDMDHENMFWYRQDPGLGLRLIYFSYDVKMKEKGDIPEGYSVSREKKERFSLILESASTNQTSMYLCASNITGTGRYEQYFGPGTRLTVT.